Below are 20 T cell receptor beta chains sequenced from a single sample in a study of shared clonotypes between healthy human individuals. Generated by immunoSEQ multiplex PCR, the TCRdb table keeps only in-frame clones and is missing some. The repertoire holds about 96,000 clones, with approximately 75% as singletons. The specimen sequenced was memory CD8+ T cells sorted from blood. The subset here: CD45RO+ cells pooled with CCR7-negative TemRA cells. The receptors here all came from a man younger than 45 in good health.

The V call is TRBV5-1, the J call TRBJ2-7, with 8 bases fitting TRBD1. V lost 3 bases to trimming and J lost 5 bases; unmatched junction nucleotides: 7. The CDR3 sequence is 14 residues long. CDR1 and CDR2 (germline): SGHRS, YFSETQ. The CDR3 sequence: CASSSTGGPNEQYF. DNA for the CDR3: TGCGCCAGCAGCTCCACAGGGGGTCCCAACGAGCAGTACTTC.

The CDR3 reads CASSLEVLNTEAFF. The CDR3, as DNA: TGTGCCAGCAGTTTAGAGGTCCTGAACACTGAAGCTTTCTTT. The V gene is TRBV28, the J gene TRBJ1-1, with D unresolved. Per the germline V gene, CDR1 is MDHEN and CDR2 is SYDVKM. The CDR3 runs to 14 residues. Trimming took off 2 bases at V and 0 bases at J, with 7 bases between the two ends.

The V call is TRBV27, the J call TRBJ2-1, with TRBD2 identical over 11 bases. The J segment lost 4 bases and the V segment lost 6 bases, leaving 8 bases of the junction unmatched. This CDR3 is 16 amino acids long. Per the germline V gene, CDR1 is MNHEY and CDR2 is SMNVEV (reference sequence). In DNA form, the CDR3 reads TGTGCCAGCAGCCAATATCCTAGCGGGGGGTACAATGAGCAGTTCTTC. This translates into CASSQYPSGGYNEQFF.

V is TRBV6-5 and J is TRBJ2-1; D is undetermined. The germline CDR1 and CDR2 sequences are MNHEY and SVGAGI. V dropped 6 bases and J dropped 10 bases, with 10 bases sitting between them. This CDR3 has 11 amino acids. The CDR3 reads CASSSLGEQFF. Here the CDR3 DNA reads TGTGCCAGCAGCTCCCTTGGCGAGCAGTTCTTC.

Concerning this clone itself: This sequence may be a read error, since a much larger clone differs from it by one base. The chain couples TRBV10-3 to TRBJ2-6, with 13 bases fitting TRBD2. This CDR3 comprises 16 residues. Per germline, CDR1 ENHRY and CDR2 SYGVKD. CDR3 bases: TGTGCCACAGGGACTAGCGGGGACTCTGGGGCCAACGTCCCGACTTTC. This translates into CATGTSGDSGANVPTF.

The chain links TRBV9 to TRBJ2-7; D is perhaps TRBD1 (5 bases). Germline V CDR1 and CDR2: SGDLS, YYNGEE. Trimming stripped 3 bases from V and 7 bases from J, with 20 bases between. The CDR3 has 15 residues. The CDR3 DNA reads TGTGCCAGCAGCGCCGGACATGGAGATGGATTTGAGCAGTACTTC. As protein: CASSAGHGDGFEQYF.

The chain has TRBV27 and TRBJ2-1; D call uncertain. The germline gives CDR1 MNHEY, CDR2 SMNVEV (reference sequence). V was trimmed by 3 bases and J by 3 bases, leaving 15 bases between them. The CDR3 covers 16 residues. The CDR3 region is CASSFSSSVRYNEQFF. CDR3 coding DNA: TGTGCCAGCAGTTTTTCCTCCAGCGTCCGCTACAATGAGCAGTTCTTC.

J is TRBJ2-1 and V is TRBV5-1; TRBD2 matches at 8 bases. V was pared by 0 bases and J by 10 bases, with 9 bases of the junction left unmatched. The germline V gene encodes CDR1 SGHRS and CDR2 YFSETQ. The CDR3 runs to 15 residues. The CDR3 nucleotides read TGCGCCAGCAGCTTGGTAAGCGGGAGTCCCATCGAGCAGTTCTTC. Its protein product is CASSLVSGSPIEQFF.

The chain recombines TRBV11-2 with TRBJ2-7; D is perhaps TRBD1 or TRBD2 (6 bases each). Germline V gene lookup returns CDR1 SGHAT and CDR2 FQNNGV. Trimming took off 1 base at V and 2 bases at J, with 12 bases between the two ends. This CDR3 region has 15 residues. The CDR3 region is CASSLAAGQTYEQYF. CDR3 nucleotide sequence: TGTGCCAGCAGCTTAGCTGCGGGACAAACCTACGAGCAGTACTTC.

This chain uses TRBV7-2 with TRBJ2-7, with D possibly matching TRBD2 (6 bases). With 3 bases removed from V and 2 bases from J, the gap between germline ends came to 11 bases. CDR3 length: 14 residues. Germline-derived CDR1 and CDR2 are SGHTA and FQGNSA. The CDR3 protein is CASSFRESTYEQYF. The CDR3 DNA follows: TGTGCCAGCAGCTTCCGGGAGTCTACCTACGAGCAGTACTTC.

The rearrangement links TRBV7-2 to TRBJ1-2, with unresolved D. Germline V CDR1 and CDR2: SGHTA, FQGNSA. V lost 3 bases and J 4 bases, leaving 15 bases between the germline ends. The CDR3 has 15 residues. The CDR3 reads CASSFSGPLVYGYTF. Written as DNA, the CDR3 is TGTGCCAGCAGCTTCTCAGGTCCCCTCGTCTATGGCTACACCTTC.

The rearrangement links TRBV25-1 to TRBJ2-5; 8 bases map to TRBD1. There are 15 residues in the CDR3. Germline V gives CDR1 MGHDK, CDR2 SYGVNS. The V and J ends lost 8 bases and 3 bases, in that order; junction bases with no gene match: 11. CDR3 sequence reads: CASGKEQTGEETQYF. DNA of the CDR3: TGTGCCAGCGGGAAAGAACAGACAGGGGAAGAGACCCAGTACTTC. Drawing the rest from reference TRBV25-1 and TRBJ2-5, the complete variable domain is EADIYQTPRYLVIGTGKKITLECSQTMGHDKMYWYQQDPGMELHLIHYSYGVNSTEKGDLSSESTVSRIRTEHFPLTLESARPSHTSQYLCASGKEQTGEETQYFGPGTRLLVL.

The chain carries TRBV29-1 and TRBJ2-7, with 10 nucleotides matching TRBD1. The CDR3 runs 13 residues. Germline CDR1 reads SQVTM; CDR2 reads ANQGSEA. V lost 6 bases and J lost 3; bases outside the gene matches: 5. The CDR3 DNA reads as TGCAGCGTCCCCGGGACAGGGGTCTACGAGCAGTACTTC. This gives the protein CSVPGTGVYEQYF.

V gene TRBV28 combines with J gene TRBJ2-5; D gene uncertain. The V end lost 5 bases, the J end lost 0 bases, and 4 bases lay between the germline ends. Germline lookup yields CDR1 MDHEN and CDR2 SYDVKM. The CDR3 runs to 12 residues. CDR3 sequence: CASSGYQETQYF. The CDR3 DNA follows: TGTGCCAGCAGTGGGTACCAAGAGACCCAGTACTTC.

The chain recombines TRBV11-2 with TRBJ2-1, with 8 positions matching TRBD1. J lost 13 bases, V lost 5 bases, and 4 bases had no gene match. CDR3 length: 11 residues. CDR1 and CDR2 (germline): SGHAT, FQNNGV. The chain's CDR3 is CASSIQGEQFF. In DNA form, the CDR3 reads TGTGCCAGCAGCATACAGGGGGAACAGTTCTTC.

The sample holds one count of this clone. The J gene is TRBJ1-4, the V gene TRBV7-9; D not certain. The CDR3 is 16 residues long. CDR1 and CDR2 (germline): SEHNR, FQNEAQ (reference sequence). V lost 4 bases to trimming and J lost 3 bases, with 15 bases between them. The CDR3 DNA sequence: TGTGCCAGCAGCTGGGGTTCATTCCGTTCTAATGAAAAACTGTTTTTT. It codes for CASSWGSFRSNEKLFF.

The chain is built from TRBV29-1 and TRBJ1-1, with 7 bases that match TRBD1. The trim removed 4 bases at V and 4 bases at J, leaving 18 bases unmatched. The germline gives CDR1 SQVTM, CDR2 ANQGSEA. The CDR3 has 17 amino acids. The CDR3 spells CSVGGGRGPRGLTEAFF. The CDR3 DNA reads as TGCAGCGTTGGAGGGGGCAGGGGACCGCGGGGCCTCACTGAAGCTTTCTTT.

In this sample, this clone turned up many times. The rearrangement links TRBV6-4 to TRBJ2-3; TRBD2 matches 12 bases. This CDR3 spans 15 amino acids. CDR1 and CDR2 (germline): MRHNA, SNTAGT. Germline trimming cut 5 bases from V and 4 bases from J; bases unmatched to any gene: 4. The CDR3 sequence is CASSRLAGAADTQYF. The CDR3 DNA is TGTGCCAGCAGTCGACTAGCGGGAGCGGCAGATACGCAGTATTTT.

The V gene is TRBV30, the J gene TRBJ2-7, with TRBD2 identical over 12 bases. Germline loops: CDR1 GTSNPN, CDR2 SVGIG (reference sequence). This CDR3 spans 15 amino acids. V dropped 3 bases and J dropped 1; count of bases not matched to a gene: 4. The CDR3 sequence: CAWRTSGRPSYEQYF. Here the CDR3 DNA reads TGTGCCTGGAGAACTAGCGGGAGGCCTTCCTACGAGCAGTACTTC.

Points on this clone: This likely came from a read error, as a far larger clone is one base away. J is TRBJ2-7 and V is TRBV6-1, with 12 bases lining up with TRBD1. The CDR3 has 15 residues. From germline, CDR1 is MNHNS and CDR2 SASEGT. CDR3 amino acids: CASSEGQGAPYGQYF. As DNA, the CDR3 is TGTGCCAGCAGTGAGGGACAGGGGGCTCCCTACGGGCAGTACTTC.